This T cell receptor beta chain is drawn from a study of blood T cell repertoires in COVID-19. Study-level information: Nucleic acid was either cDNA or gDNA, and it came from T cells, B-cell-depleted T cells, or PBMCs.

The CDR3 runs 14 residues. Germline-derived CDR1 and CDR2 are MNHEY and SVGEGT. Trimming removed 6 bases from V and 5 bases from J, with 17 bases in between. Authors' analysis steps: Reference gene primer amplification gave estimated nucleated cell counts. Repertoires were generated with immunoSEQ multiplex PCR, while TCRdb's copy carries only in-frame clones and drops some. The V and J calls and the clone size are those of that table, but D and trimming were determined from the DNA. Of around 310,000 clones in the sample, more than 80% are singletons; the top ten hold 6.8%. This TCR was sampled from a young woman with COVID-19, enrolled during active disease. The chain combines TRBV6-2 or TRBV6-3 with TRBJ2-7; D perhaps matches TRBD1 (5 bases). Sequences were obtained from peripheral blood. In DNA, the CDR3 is TGTGCCAGCAGCTCGATTGACAGTGAGCACGAGCAGTACTTC. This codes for CASSSIDSEHEQYF.